This T cell receptor (beta chain) was recovered during a study of T-cell memory formation after mild COVID-19. Study-wide background: TCR clusters showed largely donor specificity.

This clonotype has only a few counts. The antigen remains unidentified. Germline lookup yields CDR1 SGHTA and CDR2 FQGNSA. This CDR3 contains 15 residues. Losses at the gene ends were 3 bases for V and 0 bases for J; bases not matched to a gene: 5. Constant-segment primers and 5'RACE yielded cDNA libraries for TCR alpha and TCR beta, each carrying sample barcodes and UMIs. TCRdb recomputed calls from the 5' RACE reads with MiXCR, one row per CDR3 protein. This sample has hundreds of thousands of distinct CDR3 sequences, with 25% to 30% found just once. Study observations and caveats: Several responding clones turned up in pre-infection memory, indicating that cross-reactive memory may have taken part. The second-wave clones peaking on day 37 were not confirmed as SARS-CoV-2-specific.

The chain has TRBV7-2 and TRBJ2-7, with 7 positions matching TRBD2. The origin of this receptor is an adult woman who had mild COVID-19 (a few samples of this study predate the infection). Cell type and time point are not known. Specimen: PBMCs or a T cell subset sorted from them (not recorded which). CDR3 in DNA: TGTGCCAGCAGCTTTACTAGCGCGAGCTCCTACGAGCAGTACTTC. It translates to CASSFTSASSYEQYF.